This T cell receptor beta chain is drawn from a study of T cells after yellow fever vaccination. CDR1 and CDR2 from the germline V gene are DFQATT and SNEGSKA (reference sequence). V gave up 8 bases and J gave up 4 bases, with 8 bases separating them. This CDR3 contains 10 residues. Conversion of TCR transcripts into cDNA relied on 5'RACE template switching, which added a universal primer site and UMIs. TCRdb fed the 5' RACE reads into MiXCR, producing one record per CDR3 protein. The repertoire holds hundreds of thousands of distinct CDR3 sequences, with roughly an eighth as singletons. The starting material was PBMCs, obtained on the day of the yellow fever booster vaccination. The gene calls are TRBV20-1 and TRBJ2-5; D gene ambiguous. The sequence was obtained from a man younger than 45 who received the YFV17D yellow fever vaccine. The CDR3 nucleotides are TGCAGTCCCTCAGGAGAGACCCAGTACTTC. Residues: CSPSGETQYF.